The rows below give T cell receptor beta chains drawn from one sample of a study of T cells after posttransplantation cyclophosphamide. Repertoires were generated with immunoSEQ multiplex PCR, while TCRdb's copy carries only in-frame clones and drops some. In the table there are some 30,000 clones, roughly 90% of which are singletons. The sample consisted of naive CD4+ T cells sorted from blood. These receptors originate from a young man in good health and a related stem cell transplant donor. Each CDR3 is given with its conserved first and last residue. Each record gives: J gene, clone size, V gene, D gene, CDR3 DNA, CDR3 protein. D genes are given only for firm matches. Clone size, where shown, is once, few, many, or a class for clones that have expanded.

>TRBJ2-7|few|TRBV6-6|TRBD1
TGTGCCAGCAGTCCCTTACAGGGGCGCGAGCAGTACTTC
CASSPLQGREQYF
>TRBJ2-1|.|TRBV6-5|TRBD2
TGTGCCAGCACCGGCGGGGGTAGCGATGAGCAGTTCTTC
CASTGGGSDEQFF
>TRBJ1-5|.|TRBV5-1|.
TGCGCCAGCAGCCTGGACGGTGATAGCAATCAGCCCCAGCATTTT
CASSLDGDSNQPQHF
>TRBJ2-1|.|TRBV5-1|.
TGCGCCAGCAGCTCTACCTACAATGAGCAGTTCTTC
CASSSTYNEQFF
>TRBJ1-4|few|TRBV6-1|.
TGTGCCAGCGGCCCCAGCGCAACTAATGAAAAACTGTTTTTT
CASGPSATNEKLFF
>TRBJ2-7|few|TRBV10-1|.
TGCGCCAGCAGTGAAAACAGGATTACGTCCTACGAGCAGTACTTC
CASSENRITSYEQYF
>TRBJ2-3|.|TRBV5-4|TRBD2
TGTGCCAGCAGCCCGCAACAGCGGGGGGAGGTGTATTTT
CASSPQQRGEVYF
>TRBJ1-3|.|TRBV7-2|TRBD1
TGTGCCAGCAGCTTAGGACAGGGCAACACCATATATTTT
CASSLGQGNTIYF
>TRBJ1-5|.|TRBV6-6|.
TGTGCCAGCAGTTCCAGGTACAATCAGCCCCAGCATTTT
CASSSRYNQPQHF
>TRBJ2-1|.|TRBV6-5|TRBD2
TGTGCCAGCAGTCCCCTGAGGGCTAGCGGGGGGCCCCGGTTCTTC
CASSPLRASGGPRFF
>TRBJ2-5|.|TRBV5-1|TRBD1
TGCGCCAGCCGCGGGACAGGGTCGTCCCAAGAGACCCAGTACTTC
CASRGTGSSQETQYF
>TRBJ2-6|.|TRBV21-1|.
TGTGCCAGCAGCCCGTGGGACAGGGCGAACAAGGATGGGGCCAACGTCCTGACTTTC
CASSPWDRANKDGANVLTF
>TRBJ2-7|.|TRBV7-8|TRBD2
TGTGCCAGCAGCTTAGGGGGACTAGCGGGGGCTTCCTACGAGCAGTACTTC
CASSLGGLAGASYEQYF
>TRBJ1-4|.|TRBV11-2|TRBD1
TGTGCCAGCAGCGCCCTGGACAGGGTTGGCGAAAAACTGTTTTTT
CASSALDRVGEKLFF
>TRBJ2-7|once|TRBV7-3|TRBD2
TGTGCCAGCAGCTTGACTAGCGGGGGGTACTACGAGCAGTACTTC
CASSLTSGGYYEQYF
>TRBJ1-2|once|TRBV5-3|.
TGTGCCAGAAACCCAGGGGCGCTTAATGGCTACACCTTC
CARNPGALNGYTF
>TRBJ1-3|.|TRBV2|TRBD1
TGTGCCAGCAGCGACCGAGGGACAGGGGTTACCTCTGGAAACACCATATATTTT
CASSDRGTGVTSGNTIYF
>TRBJ1-1|.|TRBV28|TRBD1
TGTGCCAGCAGTAACTCCCGGACAGGGGGTCAAGCTTTCTTT
CASSNSRTGGQAFF
>TRBJ2-6|.|TRBV2|.
TGTGCCAGCAGTGAACCCAAGGCAAAAAACAGGGATTCTGGGGCCAACGTCCTGACTTTC
CASSEPKAKNRDSGANVLTF
>TRBJ2-1|once|TRBV6-1|TRBD1
TGTGCCAGCATCCGGGACAGGGGGCCTTATGAGCAGTTCTTC
CASIRDRGPYEQFF
>TRBJ1-2|.|TRBV6-5|TRBD1
TGTGCCAGCAGGCGGGGACAGGTGGATGGCTACACCTTC
CASRRGQVDGYTF
>TRBJ2-2|.|TRBV5-1|.
TGCGCCAGCAGCTTGGAACTTACAGGGTCCGGGGAGCTGTTTTTT
CASSLELTGSGELFF
>TRBJ2-3|.|TRBV7-9|.
TGTGCCAGCAGCTTAGCGGGCCCAGATACGCAGTATTTT
CASSLAGPDTQYF
>TRBJ2-5|.|TRBV27|.
TGTGCCAGCAGTTTTCAGGGGGGTAGCCAAGAGACCCAGTACTTC
CASSFQGGSQETQYF
>TRBJ1-1|.|TRBV7-9|.
TGTGCCAGCAGCTTAGGAACAGGCCCCGGTACTGAAGCTTTCTTT
CASSLGTGPGTEAFF
>TRBJ2-5|.|TRBV19|.
TGTGCCAGTAGTATGCTGAGCTTCCAAGAGACCCAGTACTTC
CASSMLSFQETQYF
>TRBJ1-2|.|TRBV9|.
TGTGCCAGCAGCGTAGTGGGCAGGGCAGATGGCTACACCTTC
CASSVVGRADGYTF
>TRBJ1-2|.|TRBV5-5|.
TGTGCCAGCAGCTTCCCCGGGACACCAAACTATGGCTACACCTTC
CASSFPGTPNYGYTF
>TRBJ2-5|.|TRBV9|TRBD2
TGTGCCAGCAGCGTAGTACCGGGACTAGCGGGGGGCCAAGAGACCCAGTACTTC
CASSVVPGLAGGQETQYF
>TRBJ2-1|few|TRBV6-7|.
TGTGCCAGCAGTTCTCCCGGGGGTTTGGATGAGCAGTTCTTC
CASSSPGGLDEQFF
>TRBJ1-1|.|TRBV7-2|TRBD1
TGTGCCAGCAGCTTAGCGCCAGGGGGCGGCACTGAAGCTTTCTTT
CASSLAPGGGTEAFF
>TRBJ2-2|.|TRBV14|.
TGTGCCAGCAGCCAAGTAGAAGGGGCTTTCGGGGAGCTGTTTTTT
CASSQVEGAFGELFF
>TRBJ1-6|.|TRBV10-3|TRBD1
TGTGCCATCGGGACAGGGGAAGGGTCACCCCTCCACTTT
CAIGTGEGSPLHF
>TRBJ1-1|.|TRBV6-1|TRBD1
TGTGCCAGCACCCCGACAGGGAGGACTGAAGCTTTCTTT
CASTPTGRTEAFF
>TRBJ1-4|.|TRBV19|.
TGTGCCAGTTCCAAGGCGACAGTCCCTAATGAAAAACTGTTTTTT
CASSKATVPNEKLFF
>TRBJ2-5|.|TRBV11-2|.
TGTGCCAGCAGCTCTTCGGCCCCGGGGACCCAGTACTTC
CASSSSAPGTQYF
>TRBJ1-2|.|TRBV5-4|.
TGTGCCAGCAGCCACAGTGGGACTACTAACTATGGCTACACCTTC
CASSHSGTTNYGYTF
>TRBJ1-2|.|TRBV13|.
TGTGCCAGCAGCTCCCCACGGGGAACCTATGGCTACACCTTC
CASSSPRGTYGYTF
>TRBJ2-5|.|TRBV19|.
TGTGCCAGTAGTCCTCTGGAGGGGGCGAGGGAGACCCAGTACTTC
CASSPLEGARETQYF
>TRBJ1-2|.|TRBV6-1|.
TGTGCCAGCAGTGAAGATCCGGGGACTGCAGGCTACACCTTC
CASSEDPGTAGYTF
>TRBJ1-1|.|TRBV5-1|.
TGCGCCAGCAGCGGGGCGACTCACACTGAAGCTTTCTTT
CASSGATHTEAFF
>TRBJ2-3|.|TRBV9|.
TGTGCCAGCAGCGTTAGCGGTGTAATCACAGATACGCAGTATTTT
CASSVSGVITDTQYF
>TRBJ1-1|.|TRBV6-1|.
TGTGCCAGCAGTGCTGGGGGGGTGAACACTGAAGCTTTCTTT
CASSAGGVNTEAFF
>TRBJ1-1|.|TRBV11-3|.
TGTGCCAGCAGCCCGAGGCGGGGAAGAGGCACTGAAGCTTTCTTT
CASSPRRGRGTEAFF
>TRBJ1-1|.|TRBV27|.
TGTGCCAGCAGTCTACAGGGTTCCGGGATCACTGAAGCTTTCTTT
CASSLQGSGITEAFF
>TRBJ2-7|.|TRBV18|TRBD1
TGTGCCAGCTCACCATACAGGGGCAGCTACGAGCAGTACTTC
CASSPYRGSYEQYF
>TRBJ2-2|.|TRBV7-2|.
TGTGCCAGCAGCGTTGGTTCGGGCACCGGGGAGCTGTTTTTT
CASSVGSGTGELFF
>TRBJ1-3|.|TRBV4-1|TRBD1
TGCGCCAGCAGCCAATCTTCTGACAGGGCTGATTCCGGAAACACCATATATTTT
CASSQSSDRADSGNTIYF
>TRBJ2-7|.|TRBV7-2|TRBD1
TGTGCCAGCAGCTTAGGGTTTGGGACAGCCTACGAGCAGTACTTC
CASSLGFGTAYEQYF
>TRBJ1-4|.|TRBV27|TRBD1
TGTGCCAGCAGTTTATTAGGACAGGGAGGTGAAAAACTGTTTTTT
CASSLLGQGGEKLFF
>TRBJ1-2|.|TRBV7-3|.
TGTGCCAGCAGCTTTGATGGGGGCGGCTATGGCTACACCTTC
CASSFDGGGYGYTF
>TRBJ1-1|.|TRBV5-4|.
TGTGCCAGCAGCCCTGCGGGGGCGCGGGGGACTGAAGCTTTCTTT
CASSPAGARGTEAFF
>TRBJ1-5|.|TRBV29-1|TRBD1
TGCAGCGTGAGACAGGGACAGGGGGGCGGGCCCCAGCATTTT
CSVRQGQGGGPQHF
>TRBJ2-1|.|TRBV19|.
TGTGCCAGTAGTATAGGAACGACTAACAATGAGCAGTTCTTC
CASSIGTTNNEQFF
>TRBJ1-1|.|TRBV5-1|.
TGCGCCAGCAGCTTGGATGGAGGGTCGATAACTGAAGCTTTCTTT
CASSLDGGSITEAFF
>TRBJ2-2|.|TRBV27|TRBD2
TGTGCCAGCAGTCAGCGGGGGGCCTCCTTCACCGGGGAGCTGTTTTTT
CASSQRGASFTGELFF
>TRBJ1-1|.|TRBV7-9|.
TGTGCCAGCAGCTTAGCGGGGAGTGAAGCTTTCTTT
CASSLAGSEAFF
>TRBJ1-5|.|TRBV18|.
TGTGCCAGCTCACCACCAGGGGGTGGCAATCAGCCCCAGCATTTT
CASSPPGGGNQPQHF
>TRBJ2-1|.|TRBV5-1|.
TGCGCCAGCAGCTTGGCCGCTAGCGTTGTTAGTGAGCAGTTCTTC
CASSLAASVVSEQFF